This T cell receptor beta chain was captured in a study of cytomegalovirus exposure and HLA in healthy donors. Study conclusions and caveats: Donors belonging to an Asian-associated ancestry cluster reportedly showed fewer N-insertions in productive TCRs than the roughly 670-donor mean, according to what a later analysis found. Some V segments, TRBV6-2 and TRBV6-3 among them, were indistinguishable and were therefore excluded.

From germline, CDR1 is SGHRS and CDR2 YFSETQ. V lost 8 bases and J lost 2; bases outside the gene matches: 6. The CDR3 consists of 14 residues. In nominal health when sampled, donors likely had unrecorded immune exposures nonetheless. 60 Vbeta and 13 Jbeta primers were used in PCR. The table came from immunoSEQ multiplex PCR; TCRdb's copy has only in-frame clones and leaves some out. The data contain tens of thousands of clones, around 78% of them singletons. On this clone: The antigen remains undetermined.

V is TRBV5-1 and J is TRBJ2-3; 9 bases align to TRBD2. The clonotype was recovered from a man aged 40-49 years in good health and CMV-seronegative. The sequencing input was PBMCs. The CDR3 spells CASSSGGPTDTQYF. CDR3 bases: TGCGCCAGTTCCAGCGGGGGGCCCACAGATACGCAGTATTTT.